Following are 6 T cell receptor beta chains from one sample sequenced in a study of T cell responses to AZD1222 COVID-19 vaccine. Data came from immunoSEQ multiplex PCR; TCRdb stores just in-frame clones and leaves some out. Of roughly 120,000 clones listed, nearly 90% are singletons. The starting material was peripheral blood, obtained on day 0 of AZD1222 vaccination. The receptors derive from an adult in good health.

The chain couples TRBV6-5 to TRBJ1-1; D is perhaps TRBD1 (6 bases). This CDR3 spans 14 amino acids. The V gene lost 4 bases and the J gene lost 5 bases, with 14 bases spanning the gap. CDR1 and CDR2 (germline): MNHEY, SVGAGI. CDR3 coding DNA: TGTGCCAGCAGTTCTACGGCCAGGGGAACTGAAGCTTTCTTT. Amino acid sequence: CASSSTARGTEAFF.

This chain links TRBV11-2 with TRBJ2-7; D gene ambiguous. CDR1 is SGHAT, CDR2 FQNNGV, per germline. V gave up 3 bases and J gave up 5 bases, with 8 bases separating them. CDR3 length: 12 residues. CDR3 loop: CASSFRLHEQYF. The CDR3 bases are TGTGCCAGCAGCTTCAGGCTTCACGAGCAGTACTTC.

This rearrangement joins TRBV5-1 to TRBJ2-1; TRBD2 matches at 9 bases. CDR3 length: 17 residues. V dropped 0 bases and J dropped 4; count of bases not matched to a gene: 8. Germline CDR1 is SGHRS and CDR2 is YFSETQ. The CDR3 DNA reads as TGCGCCAGCAGCTTGGAACCGGGGCTAGCGGGGTACAATGAGCAGTTCTTC. It yields the protein CASSLEPGLAGYNEQFF.

This sequence joins TRBV6-1 and TRBJ2-2; D may be TRBD2 (6 bases). CDR1 is MNHNS, CDR2 SASEGT, per germline. Trimming removed 0 bases at V and 6 bases at J, with 11 bases between. CDR3 length equals 15 residues. The chain's CDR3 is CASSEAVWGAGELFF. The CDR3 DNA sequence: TGTGCCAGCAGTGAAGCGGTCTGGGGGGCCGGGGAGCTGTTTTTT.

This chain connects TRBV5-4 to TRBJ2-3, with D possibly being TRBD1 (6 bases). CDR3 length: 14 amino acids. The V end was cut by 4 bases, the J end by 0 bases, with 9 bases between. CDR1 is SGHNT, CDR2 YYREEE, per germline (reference sequence). The DNA of the CDR3 is TGTGCCAGCAGCACGGACAGAAGCACAGATACGCAGTATTTT. Protein: CASSTDRSTDTQYF.

The rearrangement joins TRBV27 to TRBJ1-1; tentatively, D is TRBD1 (6 bases). The CDR3 sequence is 14 residues long. The germline V gene has CDR1 MNHEY and CDR2 SMNVEV (reference sequence). V shed 3 bases and J shed 5 bases, with 13 bases lying between them. The DNA of the CDR3 is TGTGCCAGCAGTTTTTGGCAGGGGAAAACTGAAGCTTTCTTT. Encoded protein: CASSFWQGKTEAFF.